The rows below give T cell receptor beta chains drawn from one sample of a study of spatial heterogeneity in lung cancer. TCRdb processed the 5' RACE reads anew with MiXCR; each CDR3 protein has one entry. The table shows about 92,000 distinct CDR3 sequences, with roughly 12% occurring only once. The sample consisted of PBMCs, taken at surgery. The receptors stem from a male donor with early-stage non-small cell lung cancer. Each CDR3 is given without its conserved first and last residue. Each record gives: V gene, D gene, J gene, CDR3 protein. A D gene is named only where the DNA matches it firmly.

v_gene: TRBV7-9
d_gene: NA
j_gene: TRBJ2-5
CDR3aa: ASSLVSGTQY

v_gene: TRBV7-6
d_gene: NA
j_gene: TRBJ2-2
CDR3aa: ASSSWDGTGELF

v_gene: TRBV19
d_gene: NA
j_gene: TRBJ2-7
CDR3aa: ASSTRFGDSSYEQY

v_gene: TRBV5-5
d_gene: NA
j_gene: TRBJ2-2
CDR3aa: ASSLDRATNTGELF

v_gene: TRBV7-3
d_gene: NA
j_gene: TRBJ1-1
CDR3aa: ASSLAGAATEAF

v_gene: TRBV7-2
d_gene: TRBD1
j_gene: TRBJ1-3
CDR3aa: ASSLEATGSGNTIY

v_gene: TRBV27
d_gene: NA
j_gene: TRBJ1-1
CDR3aa: ASSLMGRVTEAF

v_gene: TRBV9
d_gene: NA
j_gene: TRBJ2-1
CDR3aa: ASSTTVWRGEGHEQF

v_gene: TRBV5-1
d_gene: TRBD2
j_gene: TRBJ2-1
CDR3aa: ASSLSGGSSYNEQF

v_gene: TRBV11-2
d_gene: NA
j_gene: TRBJ1-6
CDR3aa: ASSFRGAKDSPLH

v_gene: TRBV2
d_gene: TRBD1
j_gene: TRBJ2-7
CDR3aa: ASKLDRGLDEQY

v_gene: TRBV6-2/TRBV6-3
d_gene: NA
j_gene: TRBJ2-2
CDR3aa: ASTPRLGRLMNTGELF

v_gene: TRBV29-1
d_gene: NA
j_gene: TRBJ1-5
CDR3aa: SVGQGVSQPQH

v_gene: TRBV24-1
d_gene: TRBD1
j_gene: TRBJ2-1
CDR3aa: ATSFDRASSNEQF

v_gene: TRBV2
d_gene: TRBD1
j_gene: TRBJ1-2
CDR3aa: ASSGQSGGNYGYT

v_gene: TRBV14
d_gene: TRBD1
j_gene: TRBJ2-5
CDR3aa: ASSQGRQGKETQY